A selection of T cell receptor beta chains follows, all from one sample in a study of somatic mutations in cytotoxic T cells in rheumatoid arthritis. TCRdb keeps only in-frame clones here, not all; method: immunoSEQ multiplex PCR. The sample records tens of thousands of clones, 75% to 85% being singletons. The sample consisted of CD8+ T cells sorted from blood. These TCRs come from an adult with rheumatoid arthritis. CDR3s include the opening cysteine and the closing phenylalanine or tryptophan. The D gene is left open where the match is weak. Clone sizes are given selectively: once, few, many, or a class where the clone is expanded.

D gene | CDR3 length | J gene | clone size | V gene | CDR3 protein | CDR3 DNA
. | 14 | TRBJ2-3 | . | TRBV2 | CATLLARSTDTQYF | TGTGCCACCCTCCTAGCAAGAAGCACAGATACGCAGTATTTT
TRBD2 | 18 | TRBJ2-1 | once | TRBV11-1 | CASSLRPLSLAEDNEQFF | TGTGCCAGCAGCTTACGACCACTTTCACTAGCGGAAGACAATGAGCAGTTCTTC
. | 15 | TRBJ1-6 | . | TRBV5-8 | CASSNTGDPNSPLHF | TGTGCCAGCAGCAACACAGGAGATCCGAATTCACCCCTCCACTTT
TRBD1 | 17 | TRBJ2-5 | once | TRBV11-3 | CASSLELSDRLQETQYF | TGTGCCAGCAGCTTAGAACTGTCGGACAGGCTCCAAGAGACCCAGTACTTC
. | 16 | TRBJ1-2 | . | TRBV19 | CASSMFATGANYGYTF | TGTGCCAGTAGTATGTTCGCGACTGGAGCTAACTATGGCTACACCTTC
TRBD1 | 18 | TRBJ2-1 | . | TRBV7-8 | CASSSQAGGAFPMDEQFF | TGTGCCAGCAGCTCCCAGGCAGGGGGCGCTTTTCCCATGGATGAGCAGTTCTTC
. | 14 | TRBJ1-2 | . | TRBV4-1 | CASSQRGIGYGYTF | TGCGCCAGCAGCCAAAGGGGAATCGGCTATGGCTACACCTTC
. | 15 | TRBJ1-2 | . | TRBV7-9 | CASSLEGPAFYGYTF | TGTGCCAGCAGCTTAGAGGGACCGGCTTTCTATGGCTACACCTTC
TRBD1 | 16 | TRBJ1-4 | . | TRBV9 | CASSVSGGGRGEKLFF | TGTGCCAGCAGCGTCTCTGGAGGGGGCCGGGGTGAAAAACTGTTTTTT
TRBD2 | 19 | TRBJ2-3 | . | TRBV7-8 | CASSLVGGLAGGPADTQYF | TGTGCCAGCAGCTTAGTTGGGGGACTAGCGGGAGGGCCGGCAGATACGCAGTATTTT
TRBD2 | 17 | TRBJ2-1 | . | TRBV9 | CASSVGLAGQEGNEQFF | TGTGCCAGCAGCGTAGGACTAGCGGGCCAAGAAGGCAATGAGCAGTTCTTC
. | 14 | TRBJ1-2 | few | TRBV9 | CASSQRQDGYGYTF | TGTGCCAGCAGCCAAAGACAGGACGGGTATGGCTACACCTTC
TRBD2 | 18 | TRBJ2-2 | . | TRBV19 | CASSMWLAGTPITGELFF | TGTGCCAGTAGTATGTGGTTAGCGGGTACCCCAATAACCGGGGAGCTGTTTTTT
TRBD1 | 15 | TRBJ2-7 | . | TRBV2 | CASSDSGTGTYEQYF | TGTGCCAGCAGTGATTCCGGGACAGGGACCTACGAGCAGTACTTC
. | 17 | TRBJ2-5 | . | TRBV15 | CATSTRSLRGGIETQYF | TGTGCCACCAGCACCCGCAGCCTAAGGGGGGGAATAGAGACCCAGTACTTC
. | 14 | TRBJ1-1 | few | TRBV4-2 | CASSQEYEITEAFF | TGTGCCAGCAGCCAAGAATACGAGATCACTGAAGCTTTCTTT
. | 14 | TRBJ1-5 | . | TRBV10-3 | CAISEPGSNQPQHF | TGTGCCATCAGTGAGCCGGGCAGCAATCAGCCCCAGCATTTT
. | 14 | TRBJ1-1 | . | TRBV27 | CASSLAGPNTEAFF | TGTGCCAGCAGTTTAGCGGGCCCTAACACTGAAGCTTTCTTT
. | 14 | TRBJ2-7 | . | TRBV9 | CASSVGSGTYEQYF | TGTGCCAGCAGCGTAGGTAGCGGCACCTACGAGCAGTACTTC
. | 11 | TRBJ1-1 | . | TRBV5-5 | CASSDYTEAFF | TGTGCCAGCAGCGATTACACTGAAGCTTTCTTT
. | 14 | TRBJ2-5 | . | TRBV9 | CASSPAGMEETQYF | TGTGCCAGCAGCCCCGCAGGGATGGAAGAGACCCAGTACTTC
. | 14 | TRBJ2-3 | . | TRBV6-5 | CASSYGGPADTQYF | TGTGCCAGCAGTTACGGGGGGCCCGCAGATACGCAGTATTTT
. | 14 | TRBJ2-7 | . | TRBV7-3 | CASSLIPTAHEQYF | TGTGCCAGCAGCTTAATCCCAACAGCTCACGAGCAGTACTTC
TRBD1 | 17 | TRBJ2-5 | . | TRBV2 | CASSSHGPGQGQETQYF | TGTGCCAGCAGTTCCCACGGCCCTGGACAGGGTCAAGAGACCCAGTACTTC
. | 15 | TRBJ2-1 | . | TRBV5-1 | CASSSTWGRTNEQFF | TGCGCCAGCAGCTCGACCTGGGGGAGAACGAATGAGCAGTTCTTC
. | 16 | TRBJ1-2 | . | TRBV19 | CASSIDRELFGYGYTF | TGTGCCAGTAGTATAGATCGGGAGCTTTTCGGCTATGGCTACACCTTC
TRBD2 | 17 | TRBJ2-1 | . | TRBV4-1 | CASSQGSLAGPYNEQFF | TGCGCCAGCAGCCAAGGGTCTCTAGCGGGACCCTACAATGAGCAGTTCTTC
TRBD1 | 14 | TRBJ2-7 | . | TRBV5-6 | CASSPGPGGSEQYF | TGTGCCAGCAGCCCTGGGCCAGGGGGCTCTGAGCAGTACTTC
. | 14 | TRBJ2-7 | . | TRBV28 | CASRAAGVGYEQYF | TGTGCCAGCAGAGCCGCAGGGGTTGGGTACGAGCAGTACTTC